This entry concerns a single T cell receptor (beta chain). The data derive from a study of blood T cell repertoires in COVID-19. The wider study: Sources were T cells, B-cell-depleted T cells, or PBMCs; the material itself was cDNA or gDNA.

Each participant's cohort was designated according to participant-reported clinical history. Cohort 3 donors counted as recovered after two negative PCRs, clearance, or resolved symptoms. Produced via immunoSEQ multiplex PCR; TCRdb's table is partial and in-frame only. The repertoire holds around 240,000 clones, approximately 85% seen once, with 2% to 2.5% in the top ten. The germline V gene encodes CDR1 MGHDK and CDR2 SYGVNS. V lost 2 bases and J lost 4, with 11 bases in between. The CDR3 consists of 15 residues. The receptor was isolated from a woman between 50 and 59 years old who had recovered from COVID-19. The specimen sequenced was PBMCs or T cells enriched from blood (not recorded which). The chain is built from TRBV25-1 and TRBJ1-4; TRBD1 might be the D (6 bases). CDR3 nucleotides: TGTGCCAGCAGTGAAACCGACAGGCTTAATGAAAAACTGTTTTTT. As protein: CASSETDRLNEKLFF. The whole variable domain, filled in from reference TRBV25-1 and TRBJ1-4, reads EADIYQTPRYLVIGTGKKITLECSQTMGHDKMYWYQQDPGMELHLIHYSYGVNSTEKGDLSSESTVSRIRTEHFPLTLESARPSHTSQYLCASSETDRLNEKLFFGSGTQLSVL.